The entry below gives a single T cell receptor (beta chain) sequence along with its context. Its target antigen remains unknown. Base quality data are lacking; no much larger clone is found one base away. The library came from the immunoSEQ multiplex PCR assay. The multiplex PCR relied on a mix of 60 forward primers for TCR Vbeta segments and 13 reverse primers for TCR Jbeta segments. Amplification of the CDR3 region of rearranged TCR beta genes was performed with a multiplex PCR assay on genomic DNA. The Illumina HiSeq System was used to sequence the amplified TCR beta libraries as 87-base-pair reads. Per the authors' processing: A later analysis counted tens of millions of unique TCR beta chains across the 640 or so repertoires, and roughly 11 million of these chains were shared by at least two donors. A nearest-neighbor algorithm error-corrected the raw reads and collapsed the reads into unique sequences, merging closely related sequences to remove PCR and sequencing errors. Alignment of CDR3 sequences to IMGT reference sequences was used to assign V, D and J gene segments. Each retained sequence needed at least a six-nucleotide match to both a V gene segment and a J gene segment. A rearrangement counted as productive if the CDR3 had no stop codons and remained in frame with V and J, and every other rearrangement counted as non-productive. Following IMGT convention, CDR3 was defined as the stretch from the second conserved V-encoded cysteine up to the conserved J-encoded phenylalanine. The earlier analysis of about 640 of the donors excluded any sequence lacking an unambiguous match to a single V gene segment. An earlier analysis of almost 600 of the donors classified V segments as functional when productive rearrangements were above 56.7% and as segregating when the standard deviation between donors was above 5%. A statistical classification framework was built to diagnose cytomegalovirus status from the catalog of TCR beta chain sequences. A later analysis assigned V and J genes by comparing TCR nucleotide sequences with IMGT/GENE-DB human TR gene sequences. Using the TCRdist pipeline, a later analysis assigned CDR3 sequences along with most-parsimonious VDJ recombination scenarios. In a later analysis, each TCR beta chain was defined by its CDR3 amino acid sequence together with its V-gene family, and reads without a unique V-gene family were excluded. As a way to deal with suspected cross-contamination and a sequencing artifact, a later analysis dropped roughly 620 nucleotide sequences that were highly shared and had low generation probability. In a later analysis, a clonal expansion index was calculated for each public chain from normalized within-repertoire ranks of inferred template counts. In a later analysis, generation probabilities were computed using a VDJ recombination model fitted to out-of-frame rearrangements, and the results were checked against IGoR. In a later analysis, hypergeometric tests were used to score TCR-TCR, TCR-HLA and TCR-CMV co-occurrence, with a repertoire-size bias correction applied to TCR pairs. In a later analysis, false discovery rates were estimated by permuting HLA or CMV assignments 20 times. In a later analysis, co-occurring TCRs were grouped using DBSCAN, with TCRdist sequence similarity added in when clustering inside HLA-allele-positive subsets. Repertoires with fewer than 30,000 or more than 120,000 public chains were left out of co-occurrence clustering, as were five repertoires with anomalous nucleotide sharing. What TCRdb holds here is the immuneACCESS table cut down to in-frame rearrangements. Part of the clones is not present; checked against another copy, under half of the missing clones reflect an unresolved V gene, and the others are unexplained. The DNA gave D and trimming, while V, J and clone size come from that table. This sample holds some 90,000 clones; 69% were observed only once. The ten most abundant clones make up 2.7% of the sample.

CDR1 and CDR2, looked up from the germline V gene, are SGHTA and FQGNSA. The trim is 2 bases for V and 6 bases for J, with a gap of 16 bases between the germline ends. There are 15 amino acids in the CDR3, from cysteine to phenylalanine inclusive. The sequence is cut down to CDR3 DNA, 45 bases in frame from base 1. The cohort consisted of hundreds of healthy bone marrow donors. At the time of sampling, every cohort member was nominally healthy, though immune exposures that went unrecorded were likely present. The donor was CMV seronegative and was included in the group of 352 seronegative cohort members. A peripheral blood sample was provided by each donor, and peripheral blood mononuclear cells were used for TCR beta sequencing. Genomic DNA was extracted from the blood cell samples with the Qiagen DNeasy Blood Extraction Kit. The data were taken from a study of cytomegalovirus exposure and HLA in healthy donors (TCRdb year 2017). Study-level background: An earlier analysis of more than 550 of the donors reported approximately 260 Gb of sequence data and around 100 million unique TCR beta sequences obtained from about 200 million T cells. Roughly 290 gigabases of sequencing data and around 85 million unique TCR sequences made up an early release that covered under 750 HLA-typed donors. The genetic ancestry cluster associated with self-reported Caucasian donors included 81% of the 350 to 500 genotyped donors. The study aimed to test whether signatures of past pathogen exposure could be identified by cataloging public T cell receptors. The study profiled the T cell repertoires of some 610 subjects by immunosequencing and related them to cytomegalovirus serostatus. A separate validation cohort of some 130 different subjects was used in addition to the roughly 670-subject first cohort. High-throughput TCR immunosequencing, statistical association of individual TCRs with disease status, and machine learning were combined to predict cytomegalovirus infection status. To study patterns of TCR occurrence, a later analysis re-analyzed previously published TCR beta repertoires from more than 550 donors and added high-resolution HLA genotyping. In the later analysis, no new phenotypic data were used to find candidate immune exposures; instead, reliance was placed on TCR beta sequences and their occurrence across donors. To decide whether each TCR beta V gene segment behaved as functional or pseudogenic, an earlier analysis of some 540 of the donors relied on high-throughput TCR beta sequencing. Alongside the repertoire data, information on donor age, sex, ethnicity and CMV serostatus was compiled. A later genetic analysis used genome-wide SNP genotypes for about 65% of the roughly 700 donors, treating that subset as a discovery cohort. All discovery cohort repertoires had been generated using a single sequencing platform. Both class I and class II loci were covered by HLA typing, at four-digit resolution. The number of donors typed differed by locus, with about 629-630 for A, B, C, DRB1 and DQB1, 522 for DQA1, approximately 570 for DPA1, and around 430 for DPB1. Several DR-DQ haplotypes were treated as single units for association and clustering because of strong linkage in the cohort. Among roughly 400 genotyped donors of the cohort, an average of about 220,000 unique TCR beta nucleotide sequences was sequenced per donor, of which about 19% were non-productive. What the study reported, not specific to this receptor: In an earlier analysis of 450 to 750 of the donors, most TCR beta V segments appeared in productive rearrangements about 87% or about 30% of the time, broadly matching IMGT annotations. Some IMGT-functional V segments, including TRBV6-2 and TRBV6-3, could not be distinguished by the 87-base-pair reads and were therefore excluded. Because counts were too low, roughly 17 rarely observed V segments, including chromosome 9 orphons, were left out of the earlier analysis of about 500 of the donors. Correlated functional status among segregating V segments might be attributable to linkage disequilibrium, but an unknown experimental factor could not be ruled out. According to a later analysis, TCR association rates differed among HLA loci, with DRB1 alleles showing the most associated TCRs and HLA-C alleles showing the fewest. In a later analysis, several top co-occurrence clusters were reported to appear linked to parvovirus B19, influenza, CMV and Epstein-Barr virus. Only TCR beta chains were sequenced in this cohort, and the absence of alpha or paired-chain data limited detectable features. The study listed 150 to 200 TCR beta chains as associated with cytomegalovirus. Assigning TCR associations to individual alleles was difficult when HLA alleles, especially DR and DQ, strongly co-occurred. The presence/absence analyses assumed that sequencing depth was roughly uniform across donors, and that assumption may not be true. According to a later genetic analysis, donors in an Asian-associated ancestry cluster had fewer N-insertions in productive TCRs than the approximately 670-donor mean. It was suggested by the authors that the approach could potentially be generalized to other disease states and immunological phenotypes. In both the original and validation cohorts, the classifier was reported to diagnose cytomegalovirus status with high specificity and sensitivity. For the cohort, immune exposure information was limited to CMV serostatus. A later analysis associated around 16,000 TCR beta sequences with specific HLA alleles at a false discovery rate of 0.05. A few of the identified cytomegalovirus-associated TCR beta chains were confirmed in vitro to be specific for cytomegalovirus antigens. A later genetic analysis associated a missense DCLRE1C variant with V-gene and J-gene trimming of TCR beta chains, and an independent cohort replicated the association. Because HLA typing was missing for some donors at each locus, association tests included only the typed subset. Most TCR sequences were observed very rarely across donors, whereas some public TCRs were present in many individuals. Most CMV-associated TCR beta chains appeared to be HLA-restricted in a later analysis, and the HLA associations seemed to be driven largely by CMV exposure. A later analysis found that HLA-associated TCR beta chains were more clonally expanded and had lower generation probabilities than equally common non-associated chains. A further reported finding was that TCR beta sequences accurately predicted the HLA-A and HLA-B alleles for most subjects in the first cohort. A group of highly shared sequence variants was considered likely to be a technical artifact of the sequencing pipeline.

This receptor was taken from a man in his forties or fifties in good health and CMV-seronegative. Sequencing used PBMCs. In this chain, TRBV7-2 is recombined with TRBJ1-1; too little of a D gene remains to name it. The DNA sequence is given as TGTGCCAGCAGCTTATTTTTTGCGGTTTCCTCTGAAGCTTTCTTT. It specifies CASSLFFAVSSEAFF.